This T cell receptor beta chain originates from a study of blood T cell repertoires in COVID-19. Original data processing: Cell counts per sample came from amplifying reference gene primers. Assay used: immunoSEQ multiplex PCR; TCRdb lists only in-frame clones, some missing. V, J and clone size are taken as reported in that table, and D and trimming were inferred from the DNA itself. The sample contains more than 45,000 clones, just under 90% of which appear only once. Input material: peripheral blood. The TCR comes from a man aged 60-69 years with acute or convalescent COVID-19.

The CDR3 sequence is CASSLRLATITGELFF. DNA of the CDR3: TGTGCCAGCAGCCTCAGACTAGCGACGATCACCGGGGAGCTGTTTTTT. The V call is TRBV5-4, the J call TRBJ2-2; the match to TRBD2 covers 8 bases. The CDR3 spans 16 residues. V gave up 4 bases and J gave up 4 bases; unmatched junction bases: 9. Germline V gives CDR1 SGHNT, CDR2 YYREEE (reference sequence).